The 6 T cell receptor beta chains listed next were all sequenced from one sample in a study of CD8 T cells in ankylosing spondylitis. TCRdb reprocessed the 5' RACE reads with MiXCR, giving one entry per CDR3 protein. The table shows 200,000 or so distinct CDR3 sequences, with 18% occurring only once. Material: blood, either unsorted or a sorted T cell fraction (not recorded which). These TCRs come from a male donor aged 5-29 years with ankylosing spondylitis or in good health (not recorded which).

This chain links TRBV9 with TRBJ2-7, with TRBD2 identical over 10 bases. Trimming removed 0 bases from V and 0 bases from J; junction bases left unmatched: 6. There are 17 residues in the CDR3. In germline, CDR1 is SGDLS, CDR2 YYNGEE. The CDR3: CASSVGPSGSASYEQYF. CDR3 DNA sequence: TGTGCCAGCAGCGTAGGGCCTAGCGGGAGCGCCTCCTACGAGCAGTACTTC.

This clonotype was picked up many times. The J gene is TRBJ2-3, the V gene TRBV15, with D perhaps assigned TRBD1 or TRBD2 (6 bases each). V was cut by 5 bases and J by 5 bases, with 14 bases left in between. The CDR3 extends over 14 amino acids. Germline-derived CDR1 and CDR2 are LNHNV and YYDKDF (reference sequence). The chain's CDR3 is CATSGIGGRDTQYF. CDR3 coding DNA: TGTGCCACCAGCGGGATAGGGGGGAGAGATACGCAGTATTTT.

At least ten counts were recorded for this clonotype. The chain links TRBV2 to TRBJ2-3, with 8 nucleotides matching TRBD2. Germline values: CDR1 SNHLY, CDR2 FYNNEI. The CDR3 consists of 13 residues. The ends lost 11 bases at V and 6 bases at J; junction bases unmatched: 10. DNA for the CDR3: TGTGCCTCTGGCAGCGGGAGTAGGGATACGCAGTATTTT. This translates into CASGSGSRDTQYF.

The chain has TRBV30 and TRBJ2-1, with D perhaps TRBD2 (5 bases). The CDR3 is 17 amino acids. Germline CDR1 GTSNPN, CDR2 SVGIG (reference sequence). Trimming removed 2 bases from V and 0 bases from J, with 17 bases in between. DNA for the CDR3: TGTGCCTGGAGTACTAGGCGACACCCGAGCTCCTACAATGAGCAGTTCTTC. This sequence encodes CAWSTRRHPSSYNEQFF. Drawing the rest from reference TRBV30 and TRBJ2-1, the complete variable domain is SQTIHQWPATLVQPVGSPLSLECTVEGTSNPNLYWYRQAAGRGLQLLFYSVGIGQISSEVPQNLSASRPQDRQFILSSKKLLLSDSGFYLCAWSTRRHPSSYNEQFFGPGTRLTVL.

This clonotype has at least ten counts. The chain links TRBV7-6 to TRBJ2-1; D not certain. CDR3 length equals 12 residues. V dropped 2 bases and J dropped 8 bases, with 7 bases sitting between them. Germline loops: CDR1 SGHVS, CDR2 FNYEAQ. The CDR3 DNA reads as TGTGCCAGCAGCTTAAACCCAGATGAGCAGTTCTTC. It translates to CASSLNPDEQFF.

This clonotype was found many times. This chain links TRBV12-3 or TRBV12-4 with TRBJ1-6; TRBD1 matches at 10 bases. Trimming cost V 6 bases and J 6 bases; bases outside gene matches: 8. The CDR3 runs to 16 residues. The CDR3 bases are TGTGCCAGCAGACCGACGGGACAGGGGATTAATTCACCCCTCCACTTT. Its protein product is CASRPTGQGINSPLHF.